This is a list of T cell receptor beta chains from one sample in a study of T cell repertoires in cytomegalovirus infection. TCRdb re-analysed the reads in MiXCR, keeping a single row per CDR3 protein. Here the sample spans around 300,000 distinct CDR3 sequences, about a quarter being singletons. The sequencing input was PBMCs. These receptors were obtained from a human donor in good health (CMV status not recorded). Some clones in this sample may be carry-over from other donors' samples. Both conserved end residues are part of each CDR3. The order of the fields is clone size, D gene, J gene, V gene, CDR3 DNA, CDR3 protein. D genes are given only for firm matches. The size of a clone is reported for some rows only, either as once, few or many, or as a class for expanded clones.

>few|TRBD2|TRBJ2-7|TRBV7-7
TGTGCCAGCAGCTTAACTAGCGACAACGAGCAGTACTTC
CASSLTSDNEQYF
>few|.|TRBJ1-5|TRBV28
TGTGCCAGCAGTGTCAGGGAGTTAAATCAGCCCCAGCATTTT
CASSVRELNQPQHF
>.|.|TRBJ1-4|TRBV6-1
TGTGCCAGCAGTGAAGATTTTGTTGCGGGGGAAAAACTGTTTTTT
CASSEDFVAGEKLFF
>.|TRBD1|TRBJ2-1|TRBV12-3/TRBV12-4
TGTGCCAGCAGTTCGCCAGGGGGCAATGAGCAGTTCTTC
CASSSPGGNEQFF
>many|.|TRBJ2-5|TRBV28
TGTGCCAGCAGTTCCGTTCAAGAGACCCAGTACTTC
CASSSVQETQYF
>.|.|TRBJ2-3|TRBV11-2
TGTGCCAGCAAGCTACAGGGGGGGACAGATACGCAGTATTTT
CASKLQGGTDTQYF
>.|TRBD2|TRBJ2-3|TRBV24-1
TGTGCCACCAGTGATTCCGGCAGGGACTACACAGATACGCAGTATTTT
CATSDSGRDYTDTQYF
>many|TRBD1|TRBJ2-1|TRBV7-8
TGTGCCAGCAGCTTAGGTTATGGCAGGGGGAGCTCCTACAATGAGCAGTTCTTC
CASSLGYGRGSSYNEQFF
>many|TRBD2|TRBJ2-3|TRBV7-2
TGTGCCAGCAGCTTCCGACTAGCGGGAGGGAGCAGCACAGATACGCAGTATTTT
CASSFRLAGGSSTDTQYF
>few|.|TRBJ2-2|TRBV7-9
TGTGCCAGCCATAGGGGGCTAGCGGCGAACACCGGGGAGCTGTTTTTT
CASHRGLAANTGELFF
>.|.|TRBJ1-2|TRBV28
TGTGCCAGCTTGGAGGGACGTAGAGCTAACTATGGCTACACCTTC
CASLEGRRANYGYTF
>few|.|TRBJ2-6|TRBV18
TGTGCCAGCTCACCACCAGGGTCTCTACCTGGGGCCAACGTCCTGACTTTC
CASSPPGSLPGANVLTF
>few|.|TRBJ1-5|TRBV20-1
TGCAGTGCTAGGGGGGACCCGTTACCCAATCAGCCCCAGCATTTT
CSARGDPLPNQPQHF
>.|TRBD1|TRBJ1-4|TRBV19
TGTGCCAGTCGCCAACCGGGACAGCCAAATGAAAAACTGTTTTTT
CASRQPGQPNEKLFF
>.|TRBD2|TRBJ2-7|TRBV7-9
TGTGCCAGCAGCCTAGCGGAGCCCTTCTACGAGCAGTACTTC
CASSLAEPFYEQYF
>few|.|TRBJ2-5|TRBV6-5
TGTGCCAGCAGTTCCAAGGGGGGGCGGCAAGAGACCCAGTACTTC
CASSSKGGRQETQYF